The 12 T cell receptor beta chains given below trace back to one sample, sequenced in a study of T cell clonotyping in hematopoietic cell transplantation. Time point given: recipient sample about 28 days before transplant, after cytoreduction. The assay was immunoSEQ multiplex PCR, and TCRdb's table has in-frame clones only and misses some. The repertoire holds about 18,000 clones, with 86% as singletons. The sequencing here drew on peripheral blood mononuclear cells, taken before stem cell transplant. The receptors here all came from a man aged 50-60 years with acute myeloid leukemia. Some clones in this sample may be carry-over from other donors' samples.

The genes are TRBV30 and TRBJ2-2; D may be TRBD2 (5 bases). This CDR3 has 12 residues. V was cut by 5 bases and J by 7 bases, with 11 bases left in between. Germline V gene data show CDR1 as GTSNPN and CDR2 as SVGIG (reference sequence). In DNA, the CDR3 is TGTGCCTGGTCGCTAGAGGGCGGGGAGCTGTTTTTT. Its translation: CAWSLEGGELFF.

DNA for the CDR3: TGTGCCAGCAAAGCAGTAAATCTCTATCAGCCCCAGCATTTT. Translating gives CASKAVNLYQPQHF. The V gene is TRBV28, the J gene TRBJ1-5; no definite D call. Trimming took 7 bases from V and 5 from J, leaving 15 bases between them. The CDR3 sequence is 14 residues long. Germline V gives CDR1 MDHEN, CDR2 SYDVKM.

This clone came up once. The chain uses TRBV4-3 and TRBJ1-4, with D perhaps TRBD1 (6 bases). The CDR3 runs 13 residues. Germline V gene lookup returns CDR1 LGHNA and CDR2 YSLEER. V lost 1 base to trimming and J lost 8 bases, with 8 bases between them. The CDR3 is CASSQADREKLFF. The CDR3 DNA reads TGCGCCAGCAGCCAAGCAGACAGGGAAAAACTGTTTTTT.

The genes are TRBV7-2 and TRBJ2-1; D is unresolved. The CDR3 totals 14 residues. Germline CDR1 is SGHTA and CDR2 is FQGNSA. V lost 3 bases and J lost 6, with 12 bases in between. Here the CDR3 DNA reads TGTGCCAGCAGCTTGGCCCGACTTGGCAATGAGCAGTTCTTC. Amino acid sequence: CASSLARLGNEQFF. The variable domain in full, with the rest retrieved from reference TRBV7-2 and TRBJ2-1, is GAGVSQSPSNKVTEKGKDVELRCDPISGHTALYWYRQSLGQGLEFLIYFQGNSAPDKSGLPSDRFSAERTGGSVSTLTIQRTQQEDSAVYLCASSLARLGNEQFFGPGTRLTVL.

The chain's CDR3 is CASSDLSSYNEQFF. CDR3 DNA: TGTGCCAGCAGCGATTTAAGCTCCTACAATGAGCAGTTCTTC. V and J are TRBV2 and TRBJ2-1; no firm D call. CDR3 length: 14 residues. In germline, CDR1 is SNHLY, CDR2 FYNNEI. V was cut by 6 bases and J by 0 bases, with 9 bases left in between. Looking up the rest from reference TRBV2 and TRBJ2-1 gives the full variable domain: EPEVTQTPSHQVTQMGQEVILRCVPISNHLYFYWYRQILGQKVEFLVSFYNNEISEKSEIFDDQFSVERPDGSNFTLKIRSTKLEDSAMYFCASSDLSSYNEQFFGPGTRLTVL.

The chain combines TRBV21-1 with TRBJ1-1; the tabulated D call, TRBD1, remains unverified against the DNA. TRBV21-1 is flagged as a pseudogene. This CDR3 has 12 amino acids. The CDR3 loop reads CASSKAGARAFF. CDR3 coding DNA: TGTGCCAGCAGCAAAGCGGGGGCGCGGGCTTTCTTT.

V usage is TRBV4-1 and J usage is TRBJ1-1, with TRBD1 matching over 9 bases. CDR3 length: 18 residues. Germline-derived CDR1 and CDR2 are MGHRA and YSYEKL. The junction had 8 bases not matched to a gene; V was cut back by 0 bases and J by 0 bases. This CDR3 reads CASSQDDGTGLMNTEAFF. CDR3 coding DNA: TGCGCCAGCAGCCAAGATGACGGGACAGGGCTGATGAACACTGAAGCTTTCTTT.

This chain links TRBV2 with TRBJ1-2; D may be TRBD1 (6 bases). Germline values: CDR1 SNHLY, CDR2 FYNNEI. V was cut by 6 bases and J by 8 bases, with 16 bases left in between. CDR3 length: 13 residues. CDR3 protein: CASRGGDIWGYTF. CDR3 in DNA: TGTGCCAGCAGGGGGGGGGACATCTGGGGCTACACCTTC. Looking up the rest from reference TRBV2 and TRBJ1-2 gives the full variable domain: EPEVTQTPSHQVTQMGQEVILRCVPISNHLYFYWYRQILGQKVEFLVSFYNNEISEKSEIFDDQFSVERPDGSNFTLKIRSTKLEDSAMYFCASRGGDIWGYTFGSGTRLTVV.

V usage is TRBV27 and J usage is TRBJ2-2; D call uncertain. This CDR3 is 16 amino acids long. In germline, CDR1 is MNHEY, CDR2 SMNVEV (reference sequence). Trimming left V 4 bases short and J 1 base short, with 13 bases between. CDR3 DNA sequence: TGTGCCAGCAGTTCGTCGCGTGGGTTGAACACCGGGGAGCTGTTTTTT. Translation: CASSSSRGLNTGELFF.

V is TRBV5-1 and J is TRBJ2-7, with D perhaps matching TRBD2 (6 bases). The germline CDR1 and CDR2 sequences are SGHRS and YFSETQ. The CDR3 covers 14 residues. V gave up 1 base and J gave up 3 bases, with 11 bases separating them. The CDR3 DNA sequence: TGCGCCAGCAGCTTGTTGGAGGGTGGCTACGAGCAGTACTTC. Protein sequence: CASSLLEGGYEQYF.

V is TRBV11-2 and J is TRBJ2-6; D possibly corresponds to TRBD1 (5 bases). This CDR3 is 17 amino acids long. Germline lookup yields CDR1 SGHAT and CDR2 FQNNGV. V shed 2 bases and J shed 4 bases, with 15 bases lying between them. The chain's CDR3 is CASSLRTQGSGANVLTF. CDR3 coding DNA: TGTGCCAGCAGCTTAAGGACCCAGGGATCCGGGGCCAACGTCCTGACTTTC.

This chain joins TRBV10-1 and TRBJ2-1, with 11 positions matching TRBD2. Per germline, CDR1 WNHNN and CDR2 SYGVQD (reference sequence). This CDR3 comprises 14 residues. The V and J ends lost 2 bases and 6 bases, in that order; junction bases with no gene match: 0. The CDR3 region is CASSETSGGNEQFF. CDR3 in DNA: TGCGCCAGCAGTGAGACTAGCGGGGGCAATGAGCAGTTCTTC.